A single sample gave rise to the 30 T cell receptor beta chains below, sequenced in a study of Ad26.COV2.S vaccination and SARS-CoV-2 variants. The data were produced by immunoSEQ multiplex PCR, yet TCRdb's version contains in-frame clones alone and is incomplete. Seen here are 510,000 or so clones, around nine tenths observed once, and the top ten hold around 13%. Treatment reported: some 20 received Ad26.COV2.S at low or high dose, single or two shots; about 5 received placebo; per-sample allocation not given. Specimens were obtained on day 63 following the first vaccine or placebo injection. The starting material was peripheral blood, obtained in a trial of Ad26.COV2.S vaccine versus placebo. These receptors came from a person aged 18-60 years who received the Ad26.COV2.S COVID-19 vaccine or a placebo.

This chain links TRBV30 with TRBJ1-1, with 8 positions matching TRBD1. Trimming at V came to 3 bases and at J to 8 bases, leaving 11 bases not matched to a gene. This CDR3 is 14 amino acids long. Germline values: CDR1 GTSNPN, CDR2 SVGIG (reference sequence). DNA of the CDR3: TGTGCCTGGAGCCCCTCCGGACAGGGTATGGAAGCTTTCTTT. This gives the protein CAWSPSGQGMEAFF.

The chain is built from TRBV5-4 and TRBJ1-2, with D maybe TRBD1 (6 bases). The CDR3 runs 14 residues. CDR1 is SGHNT and CDR2 is YYREEE in the germline V gene (reference sequence). V was shortened by 4 bases and J by 4 bases, with 14 bases between the two germline ends. Written as DNA, the CDR3 is TGTGCCAGCAGCACTGCCCTGGACAGCTATGGCTACACCTTC. Its protein is CASSTALDSYGYTF.

This clone was detected only once. The chain links TRBV30 to TRBJ1-1; D is possibly TRBD1 (6 bases). This CDR3 contains 13 residues. The V gene lost 6 bases and the J gene lost 5 bases, with 16 bases spanning the gap. Germline V lookup: CDR1 GTSNPN, CDR2 SVGIG (reference sequence). The CDR3 DNA sequence: TGTGCCTGCGGTGAGACAGGACGTACTGAAGCTTTCTTT. This codes for CACGETGRTEAFF.

This chain connects TRBV7-2 to TRBJ2-5; weak D call: TRBD1 (5 bases). Germline V gene sequence: CDR1 SGHTA, CDR2 FQGNSA. This CDR3 comprises 16 residues. The ends were cut back, 5 bases at V and 4 bases at J, with 20 bases in the middle. The CDR3 spells CASSTRTSLIGETQYF. As DNA, the CDR3 is TGTGCCAGCAGCACCCGGACATCCCTAATCGGAGAGACCCAGTACTTC.

The rearrangement uses TRBV3-1 (or the pseudogene TRBV3-2) and TRBJ2-5; a possible D gene is TRBD2 (5 bases). Trimming took off 3 bases at V and 4 bases at J, with 12 bases between the two ends. CDR1 is LGHDT, CDR2 YNNKEL, per germline (reference sequence). The CDR3 extends over 14 amino acids. CDR3 region: CASSQRANGETQYF. The CDR3 DNA sequence: TGTGCCAGCAGCCAGAGGGCCAACGGAGAGACCCAGTACTTC.

The chain joins TRBV7-9 to TRBJ2-7; TRBD1 matches at 7 bases. Germline CDR1 and CDR2: SEHNR and FQNEAQ (reference sequence). CDR3 size: 15 residues. V lost 5 bases to trimming and J lost 7 bases; unmatched junction nucleotides: 14. The CDR3 spells CASSVGTEKVLEQYF. The CDR3 nucleotides are TGTGCCAGCAGCGTCGGGACAGAGAAAGTCTTGGAGCAGTACTTC.

This chain's CDR3 is CAISETGNVYGYTF. CDR3 in DNA: TGTGCCATCAGTGAGACAGGGAACGTCTATGGCTACACCTTC. This chain uses TRBV10-3 with TRBJ1-2; a possible D gene is TRBD1 (6 bases). CDR1 is ENHRY, CDR2 SYGVKD, per germline. There are 14 residues in the CDR3. V lost 2 bases and J lost 4, with 11 bases in between.

The CDR3 reads CASSYGTNQPQHF. The CDR3 bases are TGTGCCAGCAGTTACGGGACCAATCAGCCCCAGCATTTT. The V and J genes are TRBV6-6 and TRBJ1-5, with D perhaps matching TRBD1 (5 bases). The germline CDR1 and CDR2 sequences are MNHNY and SVGAGI (reference sequence). V lost 2 bases to trimming and J lost 3 bases, with 5 bases between them. The CDR3 contains 13 residues.

Points on this clone: Additional DNA sequences in this sample encode the identical CDR3. The genes are TRBV18 and TRBJ1-1, with D tentatively TRBD1 (6 bases). Trimming took off 6 bases at V and 4 bases at J, with 9 bases between the two ends. The germline gives CDR1 KGHSH, CDR2 LQKENI. The CDR3 extends over 12 amino acids. The CDR3 protein is CASSPTGTEAFF. The DNA of the CDR3 is TGTGCCAGCTCCCCGACAGGCACTGAAGCTTTCTTT.

The chain combines TRBV6-5 with TRBJ2-6; no clear D. Germline loops: CDR1 MNHEY, CDR2 SVGAGI. Trimming removed 2 bases from V and 2 bases from J, with 10 bases in between. The CDR3 sequence is 16 residues long. For the CDR3, the DNA is TGTGCCAGCAGTTACCCCCTTGGTACTGGGGCCAACGTCCTGACTTTC. This codes for CASSYPLGTGANVLTF.

This clone is a singleton in its sample. The CDR3 sequence: CASSEALLGARGANTEAFF. CDR3 in DNA: TGTGCCAGCAGTGAAGCGCTTCTTGGGGCCAGGGGTGCGAACACTGAAGCTTTCTTT. This sequence joins TRBV6-1 and TRBJ1-1; possibly TRBD1 for D (6 bases). The CDR3 is made up of 19 amino acids. Germline CDR1 and CDR2: MNHNS and SASEGT. V lost 0 bases and J 1 base, leaving 21 bases between the germline ends.

The V and J genes are TRBV19 and TRBJ2-1, with D uncertain. This CDR3 is built from 12 residues. CDR1 is LNHDA, CDR2 SQIVND, per germline (reference sequence). Trimming left V 5 bases short and J 3 bases short, with 5 bases between. The CDR3 loop reads CASSSGYNEQFF. The CDR3 DNA sequence: TGTGCCAGTAGTTCCGGCTACAATGAGCAGTTCTTC.

The CDR3 sequence: CASSLGARNTEAFF. DNA of the CDR3: TGCGCCAGCAGCTTGGGGGCCAGGAACACTGAAGCTTTCTTT. The chain recombines TRBV5-1 with TRBJ1-1; no reliable D call. This CDR3 region has 14 residues. Germline lookup yields CDR1 SGHRS and CDR2 YFSETQ. Trimming shortened V by 0 bases and J by 1 base, and 7 bases separated the two germline ends.

This clone was counted only a few times. The chain employs TRBV25-1 and TRBJ1-2; a possible D gene is TRBD1 (5 bases). Trimming took off 4 bases at V and 4 bases at J, with 10 bases between the two ends. Germline V lookup: CDR1 MGHDK, CDR2 SYGVNS. This CDR3 comprises 13 residues. CDR3 nucleotides: TGTGCCAGCAGTGCAGGGATGGGCTATGGCTACACCTTC. Amino acids: CASSAGMGYGYTF.

This clone was seen only once. The V call is TRBV2, the J call TRBJ1-1; perhaps TRBD1 as D (5 bases). This CDR3 comprises 15 residues. The germline V and J ends were trimmed by 1 base and 1 base, with 10 bases remaining between them. Looked up from germline, CDR1 is SNHLY and CDR2 is FYNNEI. The CDR3 nucleotides are TGTGCCAGCAGTGAAGTTCTTAGGGGGAACACTGAAGCTTTCTTT. Translating it yields CASSEVLRGNTEAFF.

This chain uses TRBV30 with TRBJ2-4; TRBD1 agrees at 12 bases. Germline V gene lookup returns CDR1 GTSNPN and CDR2 SVGIG (reference sequence). The V and J ends lost 5 bases and 10 bases, in that order; junction bases with no gene match: 15. This CDR3 spans 16 amino acids. The CDR3 spells CAWARAGTGGLRIQYF. The CDR3 bases are TGTGCCTGGGCCCGGGCGGGGACAGGGGGCCTTAGAATTCAGTACTTC.

The J gene is TRBJ2-7, the V gene TRBV19; 12 bases agree with TRBD2. The CDR3 is 13 amino acids. Germline loops: CDR1 LNHDA, CDR2 SQIVND (reference sequence). Trimming removed 4 bases from V and 7 bases from J; junction bases left unmatched: 2. In nucleotides, the CDR3 is TGTGCCAGTAGTACGGGGACTAGCGGGGAGCAGTACTTC. Translated: CASSTGTSGEQYF.

V gene TRBV18 combines with J gene TRBJ1-4; no definite D call. Germline V gene sequence: CDR1 KGHSH, CDR2 LQKENI. V gave up 2 bases and J gave up 2 bases, with 12 bases separating them. The CDR3 consists of 16 residues. CDR3 amino acids: CASSPWGVGTNEKLFF. CDR3 DNA: TGTGCCAGCTCACCATGGGGAGTCGGGACTAATGAAAAACTGTTTTTT.

This chain joins TRBV27 and TRBJ2-1; a possible D gene is TRBD2 (5 bases). The CDR3 has 14 residues. In germline, CDR1 is MNHEY, CDR2 SMNVEV (reference sequence). The V gene lost 2 bases and the J gene lost 5 bases, with 10 bases spanning the gap. The DNA of the CDR3 is TGTGCCAGCAGTTTAAGGACTGGTAACAATGAGCAGTTCTTC. Translating it yields CASSLRTGNNEQFF.

This chain uses TRBV5-5 with TRBJ2-3, with 12 bases matching TRBD2. This CDR3 region has 18 residues. Germline V lookup: CDR1 SGHKS, CDR2 YYEKEE (reference sequence). V gave up 3 bases and J gave up 0 bases; unmatched junction bases: 8. The CDR3 DNA reads TGTGCCAGCAGCTGGCCCCAGACTAGCGGGAGTAGCACAGATACGCAGTATTTT. Protein sequence: CASSWPQTSGSSTDTQYF. Based on the CDR3 plus reference TRBV5-5 and TRBJ2-3, the full variable domain is DAGVTQSPTHLIKTRGQQVTLRCSPISGHKSVSWYQQVLGQGPQFIFQYYEKEERGRGNFPDRFSARQFPNYSSELNVNALLLGDSALYLCASSWPQTSGSSTDTQYFGPGTRLTVL.

This chain links TRBV9 with TRBJ2-3; 8 nucleotides align to TRBD2. Germline CDR1 SGDLS, CDR2 YYNGEE. V dropped 6 bases and J dropped 0; count of bases not matched to a gene: 9. The CDR3 runs to 16 residues. The CDR3 nucleotides are TGTGCCAGCAACCCATCTAGCGGGTTTAGCACAGATACGCAGTATTTT. Its protein product is CASNPSSGFSTDTQYF.

The chain combines TRBV2 with TRBJ2-5; D uncertain. The length of the CDR3 is 16 residues. With 2 bases removed from V and 0 bases from J, the gap between germline ends came to 13 bases. Germline CDR1 and CDR2: SNHLY and FYNNEI. This chain's CDR3 is CASSELLGFNQETQYF. Written as DNA, the CDR3 is TGTGCCAGCAGTGAACTTTTAGGCTTCAACCAAGAGACCCAGTACTTC.

The V gene is TRBV7-6, the J gene TRBJ1-6, with no clear D. The V gene lost 1 base and the J gene lost 9 bases, with 10 bases spanning the gap. Germline CDR1 reads SGHVS; CDR2 reads FNYEAQ. The CDR3 covers 14 residues. For the CDR3, the DNA is TGTGCCAGCAGCTTAGGAGGGCTGGGTTCACCCCTCCACTTT. Translated, it gives CASSLGGLGSPLHF.

This rearrangement joins TRBV19 to TRBJ1-2, with 8 bases fitting TRBD1. CDR3 size: 15 residues. V lost 1 base and J lost 3; bases outside the gene matches: 4. Germline CDR1 reads LNHDA; CDR2 reads SQIVND (reference sequence). Written as DNA, the CDR3 is TGTGCCAGTAGTATAGGGGCAGGGGGCTACTATGGCTACACCTTC. Encoded protein: CASSIGAGGYYGYTF.

The DNA of the CDR3 is TGTGCCAGCAGTAAGGGAGATTTTGTGTACGAGCAGTACTTC. Translation: CASSKGDFVYEQYF. V is TRBV5-8 and J is TRBJ2-7, with D possibly TRBD2 on 5 matching bases. V gave up 5 bases and J gave up 4 bases, with 16 bases separating them. CDR1 and CDR2 (germline): SGHTS, YDEGEE. The CDR3 covers 14 residues.

The chain has TRBV5-1 and TRBJ2-3; 7 bases match TRBD1. V trimming: 5 bases; J trimming: 2 bases; junction bases outside the gene matches: 17. The CDR3 has 18 amino acids. Germline CDR1 SGHRS, CDR2 YFSETQ. CDR3 nucleotide sequence: TGCGCCAGCAGACGAGGGACAGTTTGGGATGAGATCACAGATACGCAGTATTTT. Protein sequence: CASRRGTVWDEITDTQYF.

The chain links TRBV20-1 to TRBJ1-1; a possible D gene is TRBD1 (5 bases). The germline CDR1 and CDR2 sequences are DFQATT and SNEGSKA (reference sequence). V was cut by 3 bases and J by 4 bases, with 12 bases left in between. The CDR3 length is 13 residues. The CDR3 DNA reads as TGCAGTGCTAGTGGGGGGGGAGGCACTGAAGCTTTCTTT. As protein: CSASGGGGTEAFF.

The V gene is TRBV19, the J gene TRBJ1-5; no clear D gene. Between the trimmed V and J ends, which lost 9 bases and 6 bases, there was a span of 12 bases. This CDR3 has 12 residues. The germline V gene has CDR1 LNHDA and CDR2 SQIVND (reference sequence). This chain's CDR3 is CASSLGSQPQHF. CDR3 coding DNA: TGTGCCAGCTCGCTAGGGAGTCAGCCCCAGCATTTT. The whole variable domain, filled in from reference TRBV19 and TRBJ1-5, reads DGGITQSPKYLFRKEGQNVTLSCEQNLNHDAMYWYRQDPGQGLRLIYYSQIVNDFQKGDIAEGYSVSREKKESFPLTVTSAQKNPTAFYLCASSLGSQPQHFGDGTRLSIL.

The genes are TRBV5-1 and TRBJ2-2, with D perhaps given as TRBD1 or TRBD2 (5 bases each). Trimming pared 4 bases from V and 4 bases from J, leaving 14 bases between. This CDR3 has 15 residues. Per germline, CDR1 SGHRS and CDR2 YFSETQ. The CDR3 DNA reads TGCGCCAGCAGCGGGGGACCGACACTCACCGGGGAGCTGTTTTTT. This sequence encodes CASSGGPTLTGELFF.

The chain recombines TRBV6-5 with TRBJ2-7, with 8 bases matching TRBD1. Germline CDR1 is MNHEY and CDR2 is SVGAGI. CDR3 length: 13 residues. The trim removed 6 bases at V and 3 bases at J, leaving 4 bases unmatched. CDR3 nucleotides: TGTGCCAGCAGACAGGGGGTGGGCTACGAGCAGTACTTC. Translating gives CASRQGVGYEQYF.